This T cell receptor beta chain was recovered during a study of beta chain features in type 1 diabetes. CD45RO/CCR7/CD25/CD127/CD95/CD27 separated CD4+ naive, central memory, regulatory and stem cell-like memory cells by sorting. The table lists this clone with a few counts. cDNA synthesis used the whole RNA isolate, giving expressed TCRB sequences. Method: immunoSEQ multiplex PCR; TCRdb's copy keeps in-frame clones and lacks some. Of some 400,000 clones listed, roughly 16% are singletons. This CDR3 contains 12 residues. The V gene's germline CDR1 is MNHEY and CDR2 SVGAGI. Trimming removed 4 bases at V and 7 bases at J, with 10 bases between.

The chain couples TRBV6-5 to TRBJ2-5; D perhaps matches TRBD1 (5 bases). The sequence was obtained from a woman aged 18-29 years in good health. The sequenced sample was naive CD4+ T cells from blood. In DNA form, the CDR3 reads TGTGCCAGCAGTTCCAGGGCCGGGACCCAGTACTTC. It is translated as CASSSRAGTQYF.